This T cell receptor beta chain was profiled in a study of cytomegalovirus exposure and HLA in healthy donors. Points from the study as a whole: TCR beta V- and J-gene trimming was later associated with a missense DCLRE1C variant.

The CDR3 runs 16 residues. Trimming took 0 bases from V and 5 from J, leaving 17 bases between them. CDR1 SGHRS and CDR2 YFSETQ come from the germline V gene. In the PCR, 60 Vbeta and 13 Jbeta primers were used. Repertoires were generated with immunoSEQ multiplex PCR, while TCRdb's copy carries only in-frame clones and drops some. The sample has about 230,000 clones; 77% are singletons. In regard to this clone: Its antigen is not known.

This sequence was found in an older woman in good health and CMV-seropositive. The sequencing input was PBMCs. The J gene is TRBJ1-1, the V gene TRBV5-1; possibly TRBD1 for D (6 bases). The CDR3 here is CASSLAPGGPRTEAFF. As DNA, the CDR3 is TGCGCCAGCAGCTTGGCCCCGGGGGGGCCGAGGACTGAAGCTTTCTTT. Looking up the rest from reference TRBV5-1 and TRBJ1-1 gives the full variable domain: KAGVTQTPRYLIKTRGQQVTLSCSPISGHRSVSWYQQTPGQGLQFLFEYFSETQRNKGNFPGRFSGRQFSNSRSEMNVSTLELGDSALYLCASSLAPGGPRTEAFFGQGTRLTVV.